This T cell receptor beta chain appears in the sequencing data of a study of blood T cell repertoires in COVID-19. Turning to the study itself: From the United States, Italy and Spain came samples of acute and convalescent COVID-19.

Measured with immunoSEQ multiplex PCR; TCRdb has only the in-frame clones, and not every one. Found here are under 300,000 clones, roughly 80% of them singletons; the top ten hold roughly 3.3%. This CDR3 is built from 11 residues. Per the germline V gene, CDR1 is GTSNPN and CDR2 is SVGIG (reference sequence). On this clone: Germline is not matched at one junction end, which may reflect a read error.

This clonotype was obtained from a woman aged 18-29 years with acute or convalescent COVID-19. The V and J genes are TRBV30 and TRBJ1-1, with 8 bases aligning to TRBD1. Input material: peripheral blood. The CDR3 DNA sequence: TGTGCCTGGAGTGTAAGCAGGGGGCGGCTCTTT. It yields the protein CAWSVSRGRLF.